This entry describes one T cell receptor (beta chain). The target antigen is unknown. The CDR3 has 15 amino acids. Trimming took 4 bases from V and 4 from J; bases not matched to a gene: 8. Germline CDR1 is SGHNT and CDR2 is YYREEE (reference sequence). These data come from a study of spatial heterogeneity in lung cancer. Overall study: TCR transcript counts in tumor regions correlated strongly with a T cell module score from matched bulk RNA-seq.

Every cDNA TCR molecule received its own unique molecular identifier. TCRdb reprocessed the 5' RACE reads with MiXCR, giving one entry per CDR3 protein. The sample contains a few thousand distinct CDR3 sequences, 15% to 20% of which appear only once. Findings of the study overall: It was found that expanded intratumoral alpha and beta TCR counts tracked tumor mutation counts.

As for time point: sample taken at primary tumor resection. The source is a male donor with early-stage non-small cell lung cancer. V is TRBV5-4 and J is TRBJ2-1, with 7 bases matching TRBD1. This specimen consisted of lung tumor tissue, obtained at surgery. The DNA of the CDR3 is TGTGCCAGCAGCCCTGGACAGGTAGGATACAATGAGCAGTTCTTC. As protein: CASSPGQVGYNEQFF.